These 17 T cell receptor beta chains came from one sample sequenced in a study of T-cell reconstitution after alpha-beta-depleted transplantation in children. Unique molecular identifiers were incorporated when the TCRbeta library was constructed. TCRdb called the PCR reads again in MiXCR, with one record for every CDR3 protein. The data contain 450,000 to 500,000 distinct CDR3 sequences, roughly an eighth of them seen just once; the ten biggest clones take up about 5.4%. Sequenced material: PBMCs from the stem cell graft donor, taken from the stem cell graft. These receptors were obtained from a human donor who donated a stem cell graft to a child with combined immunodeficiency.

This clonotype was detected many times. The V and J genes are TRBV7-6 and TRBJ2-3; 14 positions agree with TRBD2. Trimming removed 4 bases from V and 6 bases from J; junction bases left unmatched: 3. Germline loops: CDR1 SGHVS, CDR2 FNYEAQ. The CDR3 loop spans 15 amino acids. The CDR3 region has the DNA TGTGCCAGCAGCTACGGACTAGCGGGGGGTGATACGCAGTATTTT. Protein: CASSYGLAGGDTQYF.

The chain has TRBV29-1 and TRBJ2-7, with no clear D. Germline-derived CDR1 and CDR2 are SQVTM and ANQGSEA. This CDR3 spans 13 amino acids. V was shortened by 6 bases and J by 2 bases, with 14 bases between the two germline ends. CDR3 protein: CSVGPGLTYEQYF. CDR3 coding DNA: TGCAGCGTCGGGCCCGGGCTAACCTACGAGCAGTACTTC.

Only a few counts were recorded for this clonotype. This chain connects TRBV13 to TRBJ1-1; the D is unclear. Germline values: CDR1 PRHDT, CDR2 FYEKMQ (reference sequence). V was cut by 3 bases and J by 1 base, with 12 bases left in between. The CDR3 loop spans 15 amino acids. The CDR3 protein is CASSLPEEGNTEAFF. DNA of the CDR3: TGTGCCAGCAGCTTGCCCGAAGAGGGGAACACTGAAGCTTTCTTT.

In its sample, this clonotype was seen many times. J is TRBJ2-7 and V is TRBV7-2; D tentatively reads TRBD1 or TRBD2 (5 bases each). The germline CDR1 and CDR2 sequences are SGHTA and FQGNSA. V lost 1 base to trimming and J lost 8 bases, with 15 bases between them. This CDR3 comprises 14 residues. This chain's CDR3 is CASSLGGIRPQQYF. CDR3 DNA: TGTGCCAGCAGCTTAGGGGGGATCCGACCCCAGCAGTACTTC. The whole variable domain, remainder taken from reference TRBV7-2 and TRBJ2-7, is GAGVSQSPSNKVTEKGKDVELRCDPISGHTALYWYRQSLGQGLEFLIYFQGNSAPDKSGLPSDRFSAERTGGSVSTLTIQRTQQEDSAVYLCASSLGGIRPQQYFGPGTRLTVT.

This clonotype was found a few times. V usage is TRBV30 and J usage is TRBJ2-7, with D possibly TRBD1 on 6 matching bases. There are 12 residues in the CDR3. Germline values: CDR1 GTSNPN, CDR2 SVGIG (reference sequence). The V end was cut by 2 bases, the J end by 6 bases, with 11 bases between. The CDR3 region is CAWSPGASEQYF. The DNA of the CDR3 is TGTGCCTGGAGTCCAGGGGCCTCCGAGCAGTACTTC. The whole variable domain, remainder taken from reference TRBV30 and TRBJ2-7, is SQTIHQWPATLVQPVGSPLSLECTVEGTSNPNLYWYRQAAGRGLQLLFYSVGIGQISSEVPQNLSASRPQDRQFILSSKKLLLSDSGFYLCAWSPGASEQYFGPGTRLTVT.

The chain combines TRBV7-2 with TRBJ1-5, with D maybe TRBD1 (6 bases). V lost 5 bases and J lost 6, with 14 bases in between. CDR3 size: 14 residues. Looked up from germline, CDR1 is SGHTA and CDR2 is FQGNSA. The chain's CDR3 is CASSGRGGSQPQHF. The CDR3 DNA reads TGTGCCAGCAGCGGCAGGGGAGGGAGTCAGCCCCAGCATTTT.

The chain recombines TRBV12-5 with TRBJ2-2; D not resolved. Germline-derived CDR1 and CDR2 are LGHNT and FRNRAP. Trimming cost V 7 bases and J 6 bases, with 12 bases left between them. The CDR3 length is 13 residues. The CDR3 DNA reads TGTGCTAGTGCTCCCATCGGCGCCGGGGAGCTGTTTTTT. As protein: CASAPIGAGELFF. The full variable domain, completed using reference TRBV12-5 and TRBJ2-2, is DARVTQTPRHKVTEMGQEVTMRCQPILGHNTVFWYRQTMMQGLELLAYFRNRAPLDDSGMPKDRFSAEMPDATLATLKIQPSEPRDSAVYFCASAPIGAGELFFGEGSRLTVL.

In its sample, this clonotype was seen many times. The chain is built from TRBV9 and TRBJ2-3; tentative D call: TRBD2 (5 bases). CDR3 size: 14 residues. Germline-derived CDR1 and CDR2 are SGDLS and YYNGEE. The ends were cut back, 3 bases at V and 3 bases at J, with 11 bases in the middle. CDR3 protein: CASSARRRTDTQYF. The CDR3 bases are TGTGCCAGCAGCGCCCGGCGGAGGACAGATACGCAGTATTTT.

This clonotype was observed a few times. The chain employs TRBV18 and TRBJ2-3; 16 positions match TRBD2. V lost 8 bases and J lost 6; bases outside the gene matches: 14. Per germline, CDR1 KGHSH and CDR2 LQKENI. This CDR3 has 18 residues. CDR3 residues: CASAWTGGLAGGPDTQYF. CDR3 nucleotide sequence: TGTGCCAGCGCCTGGACAGGGGGACTAGCGGGGGGGCCGGATACGCAGTATTTT. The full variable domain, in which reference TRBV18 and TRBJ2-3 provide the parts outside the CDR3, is NAGVMQNPRHLVRRRGQEARLRCSPMKGHSHVYWYRQLPEEGLKFMVYLQKENIIDESGMPKERFSAEFPKEGPSILRIQQVVRGDSAAYFCASAWTGGLAGGPDTQYFGPGTRLTVL.

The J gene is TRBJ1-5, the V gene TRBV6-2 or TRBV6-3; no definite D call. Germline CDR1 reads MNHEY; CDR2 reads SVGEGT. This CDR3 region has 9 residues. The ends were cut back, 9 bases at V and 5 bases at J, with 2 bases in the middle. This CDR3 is CARDQPQHF. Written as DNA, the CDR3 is TGTGCCAGAGATCAGCCCCAGCATTTT.

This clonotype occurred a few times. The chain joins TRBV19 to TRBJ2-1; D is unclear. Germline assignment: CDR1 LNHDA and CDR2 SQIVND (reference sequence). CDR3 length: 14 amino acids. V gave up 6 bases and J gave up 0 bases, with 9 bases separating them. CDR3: CASSGSSSYNEQFF. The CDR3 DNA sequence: TGTGCCAGTAGCGGGTCTAGCTCCTACAATGAGCAGTTCTTC.

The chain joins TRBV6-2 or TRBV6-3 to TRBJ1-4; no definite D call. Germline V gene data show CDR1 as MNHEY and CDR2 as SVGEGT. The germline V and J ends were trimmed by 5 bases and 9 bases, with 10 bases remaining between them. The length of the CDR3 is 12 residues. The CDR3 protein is CASSHHDQKLFF. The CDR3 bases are TGTGCCAGCAGTCACCATGATCAAAAACTGTTTTTT.

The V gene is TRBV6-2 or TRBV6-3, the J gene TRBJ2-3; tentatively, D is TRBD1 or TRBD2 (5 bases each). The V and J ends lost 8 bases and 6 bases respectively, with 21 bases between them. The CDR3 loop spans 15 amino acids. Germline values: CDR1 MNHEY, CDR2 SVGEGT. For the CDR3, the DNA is TGTGCCAGCGGACGATGGACCCGAGGGGCGGATACGCAGTATTTT. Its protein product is CASGRWTRGADTQYF.

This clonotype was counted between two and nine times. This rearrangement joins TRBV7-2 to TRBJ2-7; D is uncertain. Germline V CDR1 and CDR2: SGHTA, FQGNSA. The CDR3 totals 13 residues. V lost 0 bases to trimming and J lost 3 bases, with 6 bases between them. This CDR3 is CASSLAWVYEQYF. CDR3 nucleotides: TGTGCCAGCAGCTTAGCTTGGGTCTACGAGCAGTACTTC. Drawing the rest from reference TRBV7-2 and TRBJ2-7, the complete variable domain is GAGVSQSPSNKVTEKGKDVELRCDPISGHTALYWYRQSLGQGLEFLIYFQGNSAPDKSGLPSDRFSAERTGGSVSTLTIQRTQQEDSAVYLCASSLAWVYEQYFGPGTRLTVT.

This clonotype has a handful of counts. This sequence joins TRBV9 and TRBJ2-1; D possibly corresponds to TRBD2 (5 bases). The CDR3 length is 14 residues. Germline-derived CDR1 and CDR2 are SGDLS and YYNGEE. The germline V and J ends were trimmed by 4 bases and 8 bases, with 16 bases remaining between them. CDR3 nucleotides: TGTGCCAGCAGCCCCCAAACTAGTAACCATGAGCAGTTCTTC. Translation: CASSPQTSNHEQFF.

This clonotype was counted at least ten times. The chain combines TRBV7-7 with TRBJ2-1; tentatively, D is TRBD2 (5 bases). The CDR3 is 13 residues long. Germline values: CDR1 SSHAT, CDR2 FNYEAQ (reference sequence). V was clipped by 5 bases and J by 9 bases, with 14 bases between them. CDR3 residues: CASSQEGPGEQFF. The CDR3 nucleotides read TGTGCCAGCAGCCAAGAGGGCCCGGGTGAGCAGTTCTTC.

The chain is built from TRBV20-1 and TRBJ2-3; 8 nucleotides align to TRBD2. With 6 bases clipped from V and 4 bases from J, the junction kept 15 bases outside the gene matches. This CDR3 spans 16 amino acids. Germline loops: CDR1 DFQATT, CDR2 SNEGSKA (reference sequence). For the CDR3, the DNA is TGCAGTGCCCCTACTCCCGGGACTAGGGTTTCAGATACGCAGTATTTT. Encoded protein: CSAPTPGTRVSDTQYF.